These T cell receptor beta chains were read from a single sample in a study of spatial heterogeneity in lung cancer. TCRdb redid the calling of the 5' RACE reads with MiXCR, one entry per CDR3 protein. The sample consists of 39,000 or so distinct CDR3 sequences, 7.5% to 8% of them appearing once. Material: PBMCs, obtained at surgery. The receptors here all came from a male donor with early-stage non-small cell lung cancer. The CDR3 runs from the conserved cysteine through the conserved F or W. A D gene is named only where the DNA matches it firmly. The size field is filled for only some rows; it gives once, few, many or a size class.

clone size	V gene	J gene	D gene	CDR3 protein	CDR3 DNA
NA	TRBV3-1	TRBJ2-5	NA	CASSRIGREETQYF	TGTGCCAGCAGCCGTATCGGACGGGAAGAGACCCAGTACTTC
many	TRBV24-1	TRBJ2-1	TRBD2	CATSPGSGRDEQFF	TGTGCCACCAGCCCTGGGAGCGGGAGAGATGAGCAGTTCTTC
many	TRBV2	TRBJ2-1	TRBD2	CASSATSGASNEQFF	TGTGCCAGCAGCGCAACTAGCGGTGCAAGCAATGAGCAGTTCTTC
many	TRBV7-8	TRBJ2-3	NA	CASRLKAGRVTDTQYF	TGTGCCAGCAGATTAAAGGCGGGACGCGTCACAGATACGCAGTATTTT
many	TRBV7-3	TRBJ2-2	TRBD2	CASSPLGGAGTGELFF	TGTGCCAGCAGCCCACTCGGGGGGGCTGGCACCGGGGAGCTGTTTTTT
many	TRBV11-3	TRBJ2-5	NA	CASSLAVVRTANRTQYF	TGTGCCAGCAGCTTAGCGGTTGTTAGGACGGCAAATCGGACCCAGTACTTC
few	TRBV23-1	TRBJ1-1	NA	CASSRGYTEAFF	TGCGCCAGCAGTCGAGGGTACACTGAAGCTTTCTTT
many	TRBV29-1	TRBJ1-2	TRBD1	CSVPDRGRNYGYTF	TGCAGCGTGCCCGACAGGGGGCGAAACTATGGCTACACCTTC
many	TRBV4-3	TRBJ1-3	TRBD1	CASSQDTGGTGNTIYF	TGCGCCAGCAGCCAAGACACAGGGGGCACTGGAAACACCATATATTTT
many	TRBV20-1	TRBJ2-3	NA	CSAVGSWGDTQYF	TGCAGTGCCGTCGGGAGCTGGGGGGATACGCAGTATTTT
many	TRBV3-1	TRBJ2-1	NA	CASSQVGLMMNEQFF	TGTGCCAGCAGCCAAGTAGGGTTGATGATGAATGAGCAGTTCTTC
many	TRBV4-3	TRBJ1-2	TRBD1	CASSPTGGDNYGYTF	TGCGCCAGCAGCCCTACAGGGGGAGACAACTATGGCTACACCTTC
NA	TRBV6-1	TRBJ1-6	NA	CASSEGSTYNSPLHF	TGTGCCAGCAGTGAAGGATCTACTTATAATTCACCCCTCCACTTT
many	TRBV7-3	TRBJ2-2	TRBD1	CASTQGAGGTGELFF	TGTGCCAGCACCCAGGGGGCAGGGGGCACCGGGGAGCTGTTTTTT
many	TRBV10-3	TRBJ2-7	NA	CAISDGVRIYEQYF	TGTGCCATCAGTGACGGGGTCCGAATCTACGAGCAGTACTTC
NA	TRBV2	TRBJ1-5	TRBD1	CASSANRGHQPQHF	TGTGCCAGCAGTGCAAACAGGGGCCATCAGCCCCAGCATTTT
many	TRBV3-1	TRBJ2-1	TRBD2	CASSQRGLANEQFF	TGTGCCAGCAGCCAAAGGGGACTAGCCAATGAGCAGTTCTTC
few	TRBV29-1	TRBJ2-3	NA	CSVGGTPDTDTQYF	TGCAGCGTCGGGGGGACACCGGACACAGATACGCAGTATTTT
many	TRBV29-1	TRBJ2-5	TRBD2	CSGTGLAGRGETQYF	TGCAGCGGTACCGGACTAGCGGGCCGGGGGGAGACCCAGTACTTC
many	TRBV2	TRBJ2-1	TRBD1	CASSSGQVGNNEQFF	TGTGCCAGCAGCTCAGGACAGGTTGGGAACAATGAGCAGTTCTTC
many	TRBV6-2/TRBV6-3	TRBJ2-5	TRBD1	CASRTGLETQYF	TGTGCCAGCCGGACAGGGCTTGAGACCCAGTACTTC